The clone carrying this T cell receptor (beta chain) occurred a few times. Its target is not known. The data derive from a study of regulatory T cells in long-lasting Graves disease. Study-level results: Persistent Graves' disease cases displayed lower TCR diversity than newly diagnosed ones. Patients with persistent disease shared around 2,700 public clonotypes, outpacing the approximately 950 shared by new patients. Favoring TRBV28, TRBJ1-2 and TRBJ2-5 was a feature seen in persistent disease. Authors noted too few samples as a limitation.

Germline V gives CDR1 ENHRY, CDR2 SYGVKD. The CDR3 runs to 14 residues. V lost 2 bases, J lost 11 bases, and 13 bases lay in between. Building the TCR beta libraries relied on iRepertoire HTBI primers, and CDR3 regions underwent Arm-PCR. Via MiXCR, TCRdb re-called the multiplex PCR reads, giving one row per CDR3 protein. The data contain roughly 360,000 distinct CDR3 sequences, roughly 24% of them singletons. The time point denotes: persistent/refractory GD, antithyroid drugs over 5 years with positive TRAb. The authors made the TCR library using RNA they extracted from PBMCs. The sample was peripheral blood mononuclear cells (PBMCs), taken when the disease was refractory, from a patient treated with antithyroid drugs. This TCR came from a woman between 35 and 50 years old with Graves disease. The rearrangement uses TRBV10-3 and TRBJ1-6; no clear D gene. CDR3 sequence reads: CAISEILYGAPLHF. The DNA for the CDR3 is TGTGCCATCAGTGAGATCCTGTACGGGGCACCCCTCCACTTT.